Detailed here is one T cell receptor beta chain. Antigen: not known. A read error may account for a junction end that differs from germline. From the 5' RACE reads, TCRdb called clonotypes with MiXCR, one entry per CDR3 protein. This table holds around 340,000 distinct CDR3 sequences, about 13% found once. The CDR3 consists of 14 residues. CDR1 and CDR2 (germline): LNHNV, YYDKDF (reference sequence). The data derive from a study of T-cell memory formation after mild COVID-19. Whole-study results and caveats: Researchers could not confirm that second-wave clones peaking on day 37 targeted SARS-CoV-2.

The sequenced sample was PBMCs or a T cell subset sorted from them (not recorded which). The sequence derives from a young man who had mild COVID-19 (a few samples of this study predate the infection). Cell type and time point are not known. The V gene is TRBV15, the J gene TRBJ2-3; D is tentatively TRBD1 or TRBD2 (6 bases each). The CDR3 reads CATSSGGSPDTQFF. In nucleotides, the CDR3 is TGTGCCACCAGCAGCGGGGGCTCCCCAGATACGCAGTTTTTT.